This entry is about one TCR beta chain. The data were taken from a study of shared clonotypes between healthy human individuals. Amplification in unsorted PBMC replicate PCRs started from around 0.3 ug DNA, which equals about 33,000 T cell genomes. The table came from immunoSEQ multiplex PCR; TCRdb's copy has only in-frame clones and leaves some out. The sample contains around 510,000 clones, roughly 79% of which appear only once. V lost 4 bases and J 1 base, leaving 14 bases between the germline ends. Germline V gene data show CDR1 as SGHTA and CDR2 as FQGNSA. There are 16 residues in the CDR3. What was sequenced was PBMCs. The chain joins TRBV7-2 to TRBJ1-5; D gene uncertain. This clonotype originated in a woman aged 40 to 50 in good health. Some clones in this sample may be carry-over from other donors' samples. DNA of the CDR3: TGTGCCAGCAGCTATCGGTCGGGTTCAAGCAATCAGCCCCAGCATTTT. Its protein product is CASSYRSGSSNQPQHF.